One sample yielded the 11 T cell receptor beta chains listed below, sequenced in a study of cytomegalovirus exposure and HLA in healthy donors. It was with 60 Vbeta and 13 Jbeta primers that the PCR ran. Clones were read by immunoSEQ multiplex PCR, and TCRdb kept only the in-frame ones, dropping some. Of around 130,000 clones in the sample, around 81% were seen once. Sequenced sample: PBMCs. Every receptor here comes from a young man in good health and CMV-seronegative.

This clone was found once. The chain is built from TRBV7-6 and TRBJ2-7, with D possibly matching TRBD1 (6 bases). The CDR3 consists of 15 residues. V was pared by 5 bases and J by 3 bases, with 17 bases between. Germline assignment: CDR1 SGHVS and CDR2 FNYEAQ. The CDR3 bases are TGTGCCAGCAGCCAGCGAGCAGGGGCCATCTACGAGCAGTACTTC. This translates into CASSQRAGAIYEQYF.

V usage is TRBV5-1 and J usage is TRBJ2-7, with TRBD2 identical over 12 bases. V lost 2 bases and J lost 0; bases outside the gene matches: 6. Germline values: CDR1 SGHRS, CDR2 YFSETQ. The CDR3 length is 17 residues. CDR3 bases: TGCGCCAGCAGCTTTGGGACTAGCGGGCCGTACTCCTACGAGCAGTACTTC. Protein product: CASSFGTSGPYSYEQYF.

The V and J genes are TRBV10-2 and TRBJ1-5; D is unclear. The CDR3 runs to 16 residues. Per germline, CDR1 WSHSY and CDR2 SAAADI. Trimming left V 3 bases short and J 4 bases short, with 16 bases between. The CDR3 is CASSDGQARGNQPQHF. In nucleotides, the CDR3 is TGCGCCAGCAGTGACGGGCAGGCTCGGGGAAATCAGCCCCAGCATTTT.

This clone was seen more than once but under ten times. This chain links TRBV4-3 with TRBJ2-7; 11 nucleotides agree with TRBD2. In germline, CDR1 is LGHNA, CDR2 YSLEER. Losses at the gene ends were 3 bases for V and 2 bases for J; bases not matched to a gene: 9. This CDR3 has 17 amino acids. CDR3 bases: TGCGCCAGCAGCCAGGTAGCGGGGGGGCCAGTCCCCTACGAGCAGTACTTC. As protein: CASSQVAGGPVPYEQYF.

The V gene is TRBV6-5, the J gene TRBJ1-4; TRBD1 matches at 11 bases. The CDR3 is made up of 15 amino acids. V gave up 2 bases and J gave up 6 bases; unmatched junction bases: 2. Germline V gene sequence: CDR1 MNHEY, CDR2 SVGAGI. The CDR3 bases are TGTGCCAGCAGTTACGGGACAGGGGGTTATGAAAAACTGTTTTTT. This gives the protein CASSYGTGGYEKLFF.

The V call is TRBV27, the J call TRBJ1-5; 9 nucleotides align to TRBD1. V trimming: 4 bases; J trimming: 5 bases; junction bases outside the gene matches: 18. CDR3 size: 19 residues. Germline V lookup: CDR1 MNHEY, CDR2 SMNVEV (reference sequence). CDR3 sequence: CASSYSGTGRALLDQPQHF. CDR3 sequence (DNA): TGTGCCAGCAGTTATTCCGGGACAGGGAGAGCATTATTGGATCAGCCCCAGCATTTT.

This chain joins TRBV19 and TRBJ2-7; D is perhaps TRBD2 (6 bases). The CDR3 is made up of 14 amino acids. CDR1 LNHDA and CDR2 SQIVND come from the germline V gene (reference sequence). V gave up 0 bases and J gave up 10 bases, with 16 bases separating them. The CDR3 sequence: CASSIDGSRLGQYF. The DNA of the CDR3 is TGTGCCAGTAGTATAGACGGGAGTAGGCTTGGCCAGTACTTC.

DNA for the CDR3: TGTGCCATCAGTCTGACTAGCGGGGTTGCAGATACGCAGTATTTT. Its protein is CAISLTSGVADTQYF. This chain uses TRBV10-3 with TRBJ2-3; 11 positions match TRBD2. The CDR3 is made up of 15 amino acids. The J segment lost 4 bases and the V segment lost 5 bases, leaving 5 bases of the junction unmatched. Germline V gene sequence: CDR1 ENHRY, CDR2 SYGVKD.

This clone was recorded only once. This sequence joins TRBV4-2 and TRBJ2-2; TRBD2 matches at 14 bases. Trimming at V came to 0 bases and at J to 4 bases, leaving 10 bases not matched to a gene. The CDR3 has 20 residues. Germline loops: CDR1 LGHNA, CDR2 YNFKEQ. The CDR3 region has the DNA TGTGCCAGCAGCCAAGACCCGACTAGCGGGGGGGCATGGGGCACCGGGGAGCTGTTTTTT. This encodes CASSQDPTSGGAWGTGELFF.

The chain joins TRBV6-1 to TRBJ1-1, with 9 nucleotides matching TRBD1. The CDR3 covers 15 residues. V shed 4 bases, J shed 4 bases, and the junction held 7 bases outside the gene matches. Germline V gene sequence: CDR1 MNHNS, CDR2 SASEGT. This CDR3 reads CASSVTDRGGTEAFF. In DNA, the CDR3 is TGTGCCAGCAGTGTCACGGACAGGGGAGGCACTGAAGCTTTCTTT.

The CDR3 coding sequence is TGTGCCAGCAGTGAGCCTCGGGGGATCTCCTACGAGCAGTACTTC. It specifies CASSEPRGISYEQYF. J is TRBJ2-7 and V is TRBV6-1; D might be TRBD2 (6 bases). Between the trimmed V and J ends, which lost 3 bases and 0 bases, there was a span of 12 bases. Germline V gene sequence: CDR1 MNHNS, CDR2 SASEGT. The CDR3 spans 15 residues.